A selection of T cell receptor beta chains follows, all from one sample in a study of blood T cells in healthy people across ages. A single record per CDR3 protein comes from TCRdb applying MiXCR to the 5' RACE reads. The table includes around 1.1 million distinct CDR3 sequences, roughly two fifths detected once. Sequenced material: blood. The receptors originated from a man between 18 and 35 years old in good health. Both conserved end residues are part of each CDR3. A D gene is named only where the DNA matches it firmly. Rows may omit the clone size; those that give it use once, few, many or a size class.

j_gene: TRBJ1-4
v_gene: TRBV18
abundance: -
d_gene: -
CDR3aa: CASSVGNEKLFF
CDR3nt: TGTGCCAGCTCCGTCGGTAATGAAAAACTGTTTTTT

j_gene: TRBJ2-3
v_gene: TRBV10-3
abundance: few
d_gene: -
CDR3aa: CAISENADTQYF
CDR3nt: TGTGCCATCAGTGAGAACGCCGATACGCAGTATTTT

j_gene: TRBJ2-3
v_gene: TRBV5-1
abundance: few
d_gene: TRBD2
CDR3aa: CASTYYSAGTDTQYF
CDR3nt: TGCGCCAGCACGTATTACTCAGCGGGGACAGATACGCAGTATTTT

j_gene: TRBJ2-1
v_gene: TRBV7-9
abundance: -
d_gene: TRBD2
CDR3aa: CASSLAPGERGGLYNEQFF
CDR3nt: TGTGCCAGCAGCTTAGCCCCCGGAGAGCGGGGGGGCCTCTACAATGAGCAGTTCTTC

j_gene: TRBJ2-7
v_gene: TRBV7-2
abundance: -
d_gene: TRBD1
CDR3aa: CASSNRQGLSYNEQYF
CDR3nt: TGTGCCAGCAGCAATCGACAGGGGCTCTCCTACAATGAGCAGTACTTC

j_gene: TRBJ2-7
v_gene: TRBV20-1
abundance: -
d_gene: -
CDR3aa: CSAKGRRNPYVQYF
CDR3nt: TGCAGTGCTAAGGGACGGCGCAATCCCTACGTGCAGTACTTC

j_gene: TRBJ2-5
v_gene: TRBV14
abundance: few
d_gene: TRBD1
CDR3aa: CASSQDGTAQETQYF
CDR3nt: TGTGCCAGCAGCCAAGATGGGACAGCACAAGAGACCCAGTACTTC

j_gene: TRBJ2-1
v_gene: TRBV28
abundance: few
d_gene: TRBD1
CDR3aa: CASRVTGDPSYNEQFF
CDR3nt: TGTGCCAGCAGAGTGACAGGGGATCCCTCCTACAATGAGCAGTTCTTC

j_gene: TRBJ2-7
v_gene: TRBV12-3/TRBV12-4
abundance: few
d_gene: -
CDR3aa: CASRLSTRFEQYF
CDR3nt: TGTGCCAGCAGACTTTCAACCCGGTTCGAGCAGTACTTC

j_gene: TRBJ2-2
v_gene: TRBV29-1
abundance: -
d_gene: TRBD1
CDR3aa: CSVEAGQGGSGELFF
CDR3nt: TGCAGCGTTGAAGCGGGACAGGGAGGATCCGGGGAGCTGTTTTTT